The 27 T cell receptor beta chains in this list originate from one sample, sequenced in a study of blood T cell repertoires in COVID-19. Measured with immunoSEQ multiplex PCR; TCRdb has only the in-frame clones, and not every one. The sample lists about 210,000 clones; about 88% were seen once. Material: peripheral blood. The receptors come from a man aged 70 or older with acute or convalescent COVID-19.

The V and J genes are TRBV19 and TRBJ1-3, with TRBD1 as a possible D gene (5 bases). This CDR3 comprises 17 residues. The germline V gene encodes CDR1 LNHDA and CDR2 SQIVND (reference sequence). V dropped 5 bases and J dropped 0 bases, with 17 bases sitting between them. The CDR3 protein is CASSSYGGRTSGNTIYF. Written as DNA, the CDR3 is TGTGCCAGTAGTTCATACGGGGGACGGACCTCTGGAAACACCATATATTTT.

The chain carries TRBV7-2 and TRBJ2-1; 8 bases are shared with TRBD2. In germline, CDR1 is SGHTA, CDR2 FQGNSA. The CDR3 runs to 15 residues. V lost 5 bases to trimming and J lost 8 bases; unmatched junction nucleotides: 11. The CDR3 loop is CASSTSGRWFDEQFF. CDR3 bases: TGTGCCAGCAGCACAAGCGGGAGATGGTTTGATGAGCAGTTCTTC.

This clone was recorded once. The chain carries TRBV9 and TRBJ1-2; 7 bases fit TRBD1. Germline V gene lookup returns CDR1 SGDLS and CDR2 YYNGEE. The V gene end was trimmed by 1 base and the J gene end by 2 bases; junction bases not matched to a gene: 5. The CDR3 consists of 15 residues. The chain's CDR3 is CASSVSTGANYGYTF. The CDR3 DNA is TGTGCCAGCAGCGTAAGCACAGGGGCCAACTATGGCTACACCTTC.

The chain joins TRBV11-2 to TRBJ1-5, with D perhaps TRBD1 (5 bases). CDR1 and CDR2 (germline): SGHAT, FQNNGV. V lost 2 bases and J lost 5, with 10 bases in between. The CDR3 has 14 residues. CDR3 in amino acids: CASSLSAGDQPQHF. The CDR3 DNA reads as TGTGCCAGCAGCTTAAGTGCGGGGGATCAGCCCCAGCATTTT.

The CDR3 loop is CASSTIFYFSLTGYHEQFF. In DNA form, the CDR3 reads TGCGCCAGCAGTACAATCTTCTATTTCAGCCTGACAGGGTATCATGAGCAGTTCTTC. This chain joins TRBV23-1 and TRBJ2-1; TRBD1 matches at 7 bases. TRBV23-1 is recorded as an ORF, its role being uncertain. With 5 bases clipped from V and 8 bases from J, the junction kept 24 bases outside the gene matches. The CDR3 is 19 amino acids.

J is TRBJ1-2 and V is TRBV28, with D possibly being TRBD1 (6 bases). Germline CDR1 and CDR2: MDHEN and SYDVKM. This CDR3 has 15 amino acids. V was clipped by 6 bases and J by 3 bases, with 17 bases between them. The CDR3 spells CASSLITGSDYGYTF. The CDR3, as DNA: TGTGCCAGCAGCCTTATCACAGGGTCCGACTATGGCTACACCTTC.

This chain uses TRBV3-1 (or the pseudogene TRBV3-2) with TRBJ1-3; a possible D gene is TRBD1 (5 bases). Germline CDR1 LGHDT, CDR2 YNNKEL (reference sequence). V was pared by 0 bases and J by 4 bases, with 13 bases between. This CDR3 is built from 16 residues. The CDR3 here is CASSQDEQGIGNTIYF. The CDR3 DNA follows: TGTGCCAGCAGCCAAGATGAGCAGGGAATAGGAAACACCATATATTTT.

The gene calls are TRBV5-4 and TRBJ1-2; 9 bases align to TRBD1. This CDR3 spans 14 amino acids. The junction had 7 bases not matched to a gene; V was cut back by 3 bases and J by 7 bases. Germline CDR1 and CDR2: SGHNT and YYREEE (reference sequence). Here the CDR3 DNA reads TGTGCCAGCAGCTCAGACGGACAGGGGCGTGGCTACACCTTC. Translating gives CASSSDGQGRGYTF.

This clone has a handful of counts. V and J are TRBV6-5 and TRBJ2-7; 9 nucleotides match TRBD2. Germline V gene lookup returns CDR1 MNHEY and CDR2 SVGAGI. The V gene end was trimmed by 8 bases and the J gene end by 3 bases; junction bases not matched to a gene: 8. The CDR3 runs to 14 residues. CDR3 in amino acids: CASVTGTSLYEQYF. CDR3 DNA sequence: TGTGCCAGCGTTACCGGGACTAGCCTCTACGAGCAGTACTTC.

V gene TRBV7-3 combines with J gene TRBJ1-5; D not resolved. The CDR3 is 13 residues long. V was clipped by 3 bases and J by 5 bases, with 8 bases between them. Looked up from germline, CDR1 is SGHTA and CDR2 is FQGTGA. CDR3 amino acids: CASSLYQYQPQHF. In DNA form, the CDR3 reads TGTGCCAGCAGCTTGTATCAGTATCAGCCCCAGCATTTT.

This clone has only one observation. V gene TRBV19 combines with J gene TRBJ2-5, with TRBD2 matching over 7 bases. Losses at the gene ends were 5 bases for V and 4 bases for J; bases not matched to a gene: 7. This CDR3 has 14 residues. Germline-derived CDR1 and CDR2 are LNHDA and SQIVND (reference sequence). CDR3 loop: CASSVGGSRETQYF. For the CDR3, the DNA is TGTGCCAGTAGTGTGGGCGGGAGTCGAGAGACCCAGTACTTC.

CDR3 loop: CASSGASGRAGAKNIQYF. The CDR3 DNA follows: TGCGCCAGCAGTGGGGCGAGCGGGAGGGCCGGAGCCAAAAACATTCAGTACTTC. The chain has TRBV10-2 and TRBJ2-4; 10 bases match TRBD2. Trimming at V came to 4 bases and at J to 0 bases, leaving 9 bases not matched to a gene. The CDR3 consists of 18 residues. The germline gives CDR1 WSHSY, CDR2 SAAADI.

This chain links TRBV14 with TRBJ2-1, with no clear D. This CDR3 has 13 amino acids. Trimming removed 3 bases at V and 6 bases at J, with 9 bases between. Germline V gene data show CDR1 as SGHDN and CDR2 as FVKESK. This chain's CDR3 is CASSQNGLNEQFF. The DNA for the CDR3 is TGTGCCAGCAGCCAGAATGGGCTCAATGAGCAGTTCTTC.

The rearrangement links TRBV19 to TRBJ2-7; 12 bases agree with TRBD2. V shed 4 bases, J shed 7 bases, and the junction held 11 bases outside the gene matches. The CDR3 totals 16 residues. Germline CDR1 reads LNHDA; CDR2 reads SQIVND (reference sequence). The CDR3 protein is CASSRLAGDSSGEQYF. DNA of the CDR3: TGTGCCAGTAGTAGACTAGCGGGAGACTCGTCGGGGGAGCAGTACTTC.

This chain joins TRBV6-5 and TRBJ2-7; 10 nucleotides agree with TRBD1. The J segment lost 2 bases and the V segment lost 3 bases, leaving 7 bases of the junction unmatched. This CDR3 spans 16 amino acids. CDR1 and CDR2 (germline): MNHEY, SVGAGI. The CDR3 is CASSYGTGTGAYEQYF. CDR3 nucleotides: TGTGCCAGCAGTTATGGAACCGGGACAGGGGCCTACGAGCAGTACTTC.

V is TRBV27 and J is TRBJ1-5; 10 bases are shared with TRBD1. The CDR3 is 14 amino acids. Germline loops: CDR1 MNHEY, CDR2 SMNVEV (reference sequence). V shed 5 bases, J shed 7 bases, and the junction held 5 bases outside the gene matches. CDR3: CASSLGTGVQPQHF. The CDR3 DNA is TGTGCCAGCAGTCTCGGGACAGGGGTGCAGCCCCAGCATTTT.

The V and J genes are TRBV5-4 and TRBJ2-6; 9 bases align to TRBD1. The CDR3 sequence is 18 residues long. After removal of 0 bases from V and 3 bases from J, the junction contained 7 bases not matched to a gene. Germline CDR1 SGHNT, CDR2 YYREEE (reference sequence). CDR3 bases: TGTGCCAGCAGCTTGGGTGGACAGGGGTCCTTTGGGGCCAACGTCCTGACTTTC. This translates into CASSLGGQGSFGANVLTF. The full variable domain, with the rest looked up from reference TRBV5-4 and TRBJ2-6, is ETGVTQSPTHLIKTRGQQVTLRCSSQSGHNTVSWYQQALGQGPQFIFQYYREEENGRGNFPPRFSGLQFPNYSSELNVNALELDDSALYLCASSLGGQGSFGANVLTFGAGSRLTVL.

V gene TRBV3-1 (or the pseudogene TRBV3-2) combines with J gene TRBJ1-1; tentative D call: TRBD1 (5 bases). This CDR3 region has 14 residues. V was cut by 0 bases and J by 4 bases, with 9 bases left in between. The germline V gene has CDR1 LGHDT and CDR2 YNNKEL (reference sequence). The CDR3 here is CASSQDGGGTEAFF. The CDR3 DNA sequence: TGTGCCAGCAGCCAAGACGGGGGGGGCACTGAAGCTTTCTTT.

This clone has just one count. The chain combines TRBV6-2 or TRBV6-3 with TRBJ2-7; TRBD1 aligns across 10 bases. CDR1 and CDR2 from the germline V gene are MNHEY and SVGEGT. The CDR3 has 18 residues. V was clipped by 4 bases and J by 2 bases; unmatched bases: 14. The CDR3 region is CASSSLTTAGTGAYEQYF. In nucleotides, the CDR3 is TGTGCCAGCAGTTCTCTAACAACTGCCGGGACAGGGGCCTACGAGCAGTACTTC.

The chain uses TRBV25-1 and TRBJ1-2; D perhaps matches TRBD1 (5 bases). The germline V gene has CDR1 MGHDK and CDR2 SYGVNS. Trimming left V 8 bases short and J 7 bases short, with 14 bases between. The length of the CDR3 is 12 residues. The CDR3: CASGTGVAGYTF. In DNA form, the CDR3 reads TGTGCCAGCGGTACAGGTGTCGCTGGCTACACCTTC.

The chain carries TRBV27 and TRBJ1-2, with TRBD1 matching 7 bases. The CDR3 is 14 residues long. J was trimmed by 8 bases and V by 6 bases; bases with no gene match: 12. CDR1 MNHEY and CDR2 SMNVEV come from the germline V gene (reference sequence). CDR3 coding DNA: TGTGCCAGCAGCTTTAGGGTAGGGACAGTGGGCTACACCTTC. It translates to CASSFRVGTVGYTF.

The chain combines TRBV11-2 with TRBJ2-7, with 10 bases fitting TRBD2. In germline, CDR1 is SGHAT, CDR2 FQNNGV. This CDR3 has 16 amino acids. The trim removed 5 bases at V and 4 bases at J, leaving 11 bases unmatched. CDR3 in amino acids: CASSPPGLASLYEQYF. The CDR3 DNA reads as TGTGCCAGCAGCCCCCCGGGACTAGCGTCCCTATACGAGCAGTACTTC.

This chain uses TRBV28 with TRBJ1-2; D remains ambiguous. The V end was cut by 9 bases, the J end by 0 bases, with 5 bases between. Looked up from germline, CDR1 is MDHEN and CDR2 is SYDVKM. The CDR3 extends over 11 amino acids. CDR3 residues: CASAANYGYTF. CDR3 in DNA: TGTGCCAGTGCAGCTAACTATGGCTACACCTTC.

V and J are TRBV5-8 and TRBJ1-2; TRBD1 might be the D (5 bases). The V gene lost 3 bases and the J gene lost 4 bases, with 16 bases spanning the gap. This CDR3 spans 15 amino acids. Germline CDR1 is SGHTS and CDR2 is YDEGEE. The CDR3 bases are TGTGCCAGCAGCTCGTGGAGCGCAGGGTCCTATGGCTACACCTTC. Translating gives CASSSWSAGSYGYTF.

The V call is TRBV5-1, the J call TRBJ1-3; D may be TRBD1 (5 bases). CDR3 size: 16 residues. The ends were cut back, 0 bases at V and 4 bases at J, with 14 bases in the middle. Germline-derived CDR1 and CDR2 are SGHRS and YFSETQ. The CDR3 coding sequence is TGCGCCAGCAGCTTGGACGGGGGGAGTCGCGGAAACACCATATATTTT. Translated, it gives CASSLDGGSRGNTIYF. Full variable domain (outside the CDR3, taken from reference TRBV5-1 and TRBJ1-3): KAGVTQTPRYLIKTRGQQVTLSCSPISGHRSVSWYQQTPGQGLQFLFEYFSETQRNKGNFPGRFSGRQFSNSRSEMNVSTLELGDSALYLCASSLDGGSRGNTIYFGEGSWLTVV.

This clone was picked up a small number of times. The rearrangement uses TRBV27 and TRBJ2-2, with a weak D call TRBD1 (5 bases). CDR3 size: 15 residues. CDR1 MNHEY and CDR2 SMNVEV come from the germline V gene (reference sequence). V was pared by 5 bases and J by 6 bases, with 16 bases between. The CDR3, as DNA: TGTGCCAGCAGTATGAGACAGTCTTGGGCCGGGGAGCTGTTTTTT. Translated, it gives CASSMRQSWAGELFF.

This clone showed up just once. The chain employs TRBV7-3 and TRBJ2-2, with 9 bases that match TRBD1. CDR3 size: 15 residues. V gave up 5 bases and J gave up 6 bases; unmatched junction bases: 7. Germline loops: CDR1 SGHTA, CDR2 FQGTGA. The CDR3 DNA reads TGTGCCAGCAGCCTAGGACAGGGGAGGGCCGGGGAGCTGTTTTTT. Encoded protein: CASSLGQGRAGELFF.